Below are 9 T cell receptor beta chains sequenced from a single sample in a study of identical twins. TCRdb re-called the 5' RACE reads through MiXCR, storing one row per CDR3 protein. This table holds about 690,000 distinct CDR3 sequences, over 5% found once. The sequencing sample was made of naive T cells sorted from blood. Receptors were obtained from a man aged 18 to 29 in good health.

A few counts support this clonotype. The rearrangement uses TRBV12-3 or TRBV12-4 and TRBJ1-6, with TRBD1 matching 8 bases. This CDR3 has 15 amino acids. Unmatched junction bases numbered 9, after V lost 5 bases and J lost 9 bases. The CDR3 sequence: CASSPGQERSSPLHF. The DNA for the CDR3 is TGTGCCAGCAGTCCGGGACAGGAAAGGAGTTCACCCCTCCACTTT.

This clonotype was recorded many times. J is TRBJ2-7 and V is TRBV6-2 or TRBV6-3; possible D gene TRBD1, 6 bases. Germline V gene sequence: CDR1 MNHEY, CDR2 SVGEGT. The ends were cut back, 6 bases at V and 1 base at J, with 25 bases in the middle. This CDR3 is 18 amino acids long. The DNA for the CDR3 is TGTGCCAGCAGCCACGAGGGGGTACCAGGAGCAAGATCCTACGAGCAGTACGTC. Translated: CASSHEGVPGARSYEQYV.

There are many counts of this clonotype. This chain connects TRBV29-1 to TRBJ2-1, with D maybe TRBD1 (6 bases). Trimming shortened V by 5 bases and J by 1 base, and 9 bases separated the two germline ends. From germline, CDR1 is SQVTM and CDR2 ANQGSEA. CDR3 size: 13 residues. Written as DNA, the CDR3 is TGCAGCGTTTCGACAGGTTCCTACAATGAGCAGTTCTTC. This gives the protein CSVSTGSYNEQFF.

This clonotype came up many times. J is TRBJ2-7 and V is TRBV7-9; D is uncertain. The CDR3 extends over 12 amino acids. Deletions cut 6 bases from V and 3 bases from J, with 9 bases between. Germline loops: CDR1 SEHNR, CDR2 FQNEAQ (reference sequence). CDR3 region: CASSRVDYEQYF. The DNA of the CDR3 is TGTGCCAGCAGTCGTGTGGACTACGAGCAGTACTTC. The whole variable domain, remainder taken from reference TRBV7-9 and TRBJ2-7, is DTGVSQNPRHKITKRGQNVTFRCDPISEHNRLYWYRQTLGQGPEFLTYFQNEAQLEKSRLLSDRFSAERPKGSFSTLEIQRTEQGDSAMYLCASSRVDYEQYFGPGTRLTVT.

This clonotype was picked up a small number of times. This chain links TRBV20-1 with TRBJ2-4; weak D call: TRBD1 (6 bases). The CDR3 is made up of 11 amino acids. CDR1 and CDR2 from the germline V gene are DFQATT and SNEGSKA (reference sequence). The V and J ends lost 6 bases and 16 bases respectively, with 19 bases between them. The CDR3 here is CSATGKQGFYF. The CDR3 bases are TGCAGTGCGACTGGAAAACAGGGTTTTTACTTC.

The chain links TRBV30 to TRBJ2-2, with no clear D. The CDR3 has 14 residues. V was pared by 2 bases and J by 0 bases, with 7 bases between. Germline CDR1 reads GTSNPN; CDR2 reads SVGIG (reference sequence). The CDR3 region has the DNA TGTGCCTGGAGTCGCGCAGCGAACACCGGGGAGCTGTTTTTT. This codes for CAWSRAANTGELFF.

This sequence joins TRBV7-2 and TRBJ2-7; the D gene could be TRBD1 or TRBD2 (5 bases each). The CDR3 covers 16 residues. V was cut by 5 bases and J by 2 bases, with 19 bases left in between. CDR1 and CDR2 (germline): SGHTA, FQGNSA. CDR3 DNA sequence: TGTGCCAGCAGCCCCAGAGGGGCGGGCCTAACCTACGAGCAGTACTTC. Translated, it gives CASSPRGAGLTYEQYF.

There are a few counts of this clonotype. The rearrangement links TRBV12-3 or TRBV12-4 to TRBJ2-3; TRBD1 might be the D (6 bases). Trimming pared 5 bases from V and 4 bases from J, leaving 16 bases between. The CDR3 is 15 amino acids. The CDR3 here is CASSPNRAPPDTQYF. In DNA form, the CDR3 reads TGTGCCAGCAGTCCAAACAGGGCCCCACCAGATACGCAGTATTTT.

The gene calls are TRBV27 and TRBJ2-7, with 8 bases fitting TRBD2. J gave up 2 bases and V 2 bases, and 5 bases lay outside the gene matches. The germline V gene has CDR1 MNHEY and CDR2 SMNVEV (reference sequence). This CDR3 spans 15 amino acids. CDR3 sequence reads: CASSLTGGTTYEQYV. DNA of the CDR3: TGTGCCAGCAGTTTAACGGGAGGGACCACCTACGAGCAGTACGTC.